These 20 T cell receptor beta chains were sequenced from one sample in a study of blood T cells in healthy people across ages. Together with a sample-barcoded 5' primer, a J-beta primer mix was included in a second PCR lasting about 7 to 12 cycles. TCRdb processed the 5' RACE reads anew with MiXCR; each CDR3 protein has one entry. The sample lists around 1,700,000 distinct CDR3 sequences, under 30% occurring once. Material for sequencing was blood. The receptors here all came from a woman younger than 45 in good health.

This clonotype was counted a few times. The V and J genes are TRBV2 and TRBJ1-2; D perhaps matches TRBD1 (5 bases). This CDR3 spans 14 amino acids. Germline V gives CDR1 SNHLY, CDR2 FYNNEI. V dropped 4 bases and J dropped 4 bases, with 13 bases sitting between them. The CDR3 reads CASSGDSSLYGYTF. The CDR3 DNA is TGTGCCAGCAGTGGAGACAGTTCCCTCTATGGCTACACCTTC.

This chain links TRBV20-1 with TRBJ1-2; 7 nucleotides align to TRBD1. J gave up 2 bases and V 2 bases, and 14 bases lay outside the gene matches. The CDR3 totals 17 residues. Germline V gene lookup returns CDR1 DFQATT and CDR2 SNEGSKA (reference sequence). CDR3 loop: CSARQRYRGQLNYGYTF. The CDR3, as DNA: TGCAGTGCTAGACAACGGTATCGGGGACAGTTAAACTATGGCTACACCTTC.

There are a few counts of this clonotype. The V and J genes are TRBV2 and TRBJ1-2, with D possibly being TRBD1 (6 bases). Deletions cut 10 bases from V and 4 bases from J, with 16 bases between. The CDR3 spans 13 residues. CDR1 and CDR2 from the germline V gene are SNHLY and FYNNEI. The DNA of the CDR3 is TGTGCCATCCTAGACAGGATGCTCTATGGCTACACCTTC. Translated: CAILDRMLYGYTF.

This clonotype was seen only once. A much larger clone differs by one base, so this may be a read error. CDR3 region: CSVAEQGSSYEQYF. CDR3 DNA: TGCAGCGTAGCGGAACAGGGGTCGTCCTACGAGCAGTACTTC. V and J are TRBV29-1 and TRBJ2-7; 7 positions agree with TRBD1. The CDR3 length is 14 residues. V gave up 6 bases and J gave up 1 base; unmatched junction bases: 9. In germline, CDR1 is SQVTM, CDR2 ANQGSEA.

The chain combines TRBV6-2 or TRBV6-3 with TRBJ2-7; 9 bases align to TRBD2. Germline-derived CDR1 and CDR2 are MNHEY and SVGEGT. The CDR3 totals 19 residues. J lost 0 bases, V lost 5 bases, and 17 bases had no gene match. The CDR3 DNA is TGTGCCAGCAGTCCTGACCGAGGACGGACTAGCGATAGCTCCTACGAGCAGTACTTC. It yields the protein CASSPDRGRTSDSSYEQYF.

This clonotype was observed a handful of times. The rearrangement joins TRBV5-1 to TRBJ2-3; D not resolved. There are 15 residues in the CDR3. CDR1 is SGHRS, CDR2 YFSETQ, per germline. Trimming left V 7 bases short and J 0 bases short, with 15 bases between. CDR3: CASRPPASSTDTQYF. The CDR3 region has the DNA TGCGCCAGCCGACCTCCTGCGTCGAGCACAGATACGCAGTATTTT.

With respect to this clonotype: The junction shows a germline mismatch at one end, possibly a read error. The chain recombines TRBV20-1 with TRBJ2-6; D might be TRBD1 (5 bases). The CDR3 covers 12 residues. Germline lookup yields CDR1 DFQATT and CDR2 SNEGSKA (reference sequence). CDR3 region: CSALSGANALTF. As DNA, the CDR3 is TGCAGTGCGCTCTCTGGGGCCAACGCCCTGACTTTC.

The chain couples TRBV7-2 to TRBJ2-7; 12 nucleotides agree with TRBD1. Germline assignment: CDR1 SGHTA and CDR2 FQGNSA. CDR3 length: 15 amino acids. Trimming took 5 bases from V and 7 from J; bases not matched to a gene: 9. The CDR3 nucleotides read TGTGCCAGCAGCAGGGACAGGGGGCTCCACAATGAGCAGTACTTC. Residues: CASSRDRGLHNEQYF.

This clonotype appeared many times. The chain couples TRBV4-1 to TRBJ2-5; D is perhaps TRBD2 (5 bases). Germline V CDR1 and CDR2: MGHRA, YSYEKL. Trimming shortened V by 5 bases and J by 5 bases, and 12 bases separated the two germline ends. The CDR3 loop spans 13 amino acids. The CDR3 coding sequence is TGCGCCAGCAGCGCGAGGGAGAGGGAGACCCAGTACTTC. Protein sequence: CASSARERETQYF.

This clonotype was recorded once. V usage is TRBV15 and J usage is TRBJ2-1; 8 bases line up with TRBD1. The CDR3 covers 15 residues. The J segment lost 4 bases and the V segment lost 8 bases, leaving 10 bases of the junction unmatched. Germline V gene lookup returns CDR1 LNHNV and CDR2 YYDKDF (reference sequence). The CDR3 is CATGKDRGKYNEQFF. In nucleotides, the CDR3 is TGTGCCACCGGGAAAGACAGGGGCAAATACAATGAGCAGTTCTTC.

This clonotype was seen a few times. The chain couples TRBV2 to TRBJ1-4; no reliable D call. This CDR3 contains 12 residues. Trimming stripped 8 bases from V and 8 bases from J, with 12 bases between. The germline V gene encodes CDR1 SNHLY and CDR2 FYNNEI. Here the CDR3 DNA reads TGTGCCAGCGGTCAGGTGACCGAAAAACTGTTTTTT. It encodes CASGQVTEKLFF.

The chain couples TRBV19 to TRBJ1-5; 8 bases agree with TRBD1. This CDR3 is 17 amino acids long. The germline V gene has CDR1 LNHDA and CDR2 SQIVND (reference sequence). Unmatched junction bases numbered 18, after V lost 3 bases and J lost 11 bases. This chain's CDR3 is CASSMWGPDRGVQTQHF. The CDR3, as DNA: TGTGCCAGTAGTATGTGGGGACCAGACAGGGGAGTCCAGACCCAGCATTTT. Full variable domain (outside the CDR3, taken from reference TRBV19 and TRBJ1-5): DGGITQSPKYLFRKEGQNVTLSCEQNLNHDAMYWYRQDPGQGLRLIYYSQIVNDFQKGDIAEGYSVSREKKESFPLTVTSAQKNPTAFYLCASSMWGPDRGVQTQHFGDGTRLSIL.

The V call is TRBV27, the J call TRBJ2-7; 7 nucleotides match TRBD1. The CDR3 is made up of 17 amino acids. The V gene end was trimmed by 2 bases and the J gene end by 0 bases; junction bases not matched to a gene: 10. CDR1 and CDR2 (germline): MNHEY, SMNVEV (reference sequence). CDR3 sequence (DNA): TGTGCCAGCAGTTTAGCTAATCTAGGGACAGCCTCCTACGAGCAGTACTTC. It specifies CASSLANLGTASYEQYF.

CDR3 protein: CAGDMGLNTEAFF. The CDR3 nucleotides read TGTGCCGGGGACATGGGACTGAACACTGAAGCTTTCTTT. This rearrangement joins TRBV6-2 or TRBV6-3 to TRBJ1-1; possibly TRBD1 for D (6 bases). Between the trimmed V and J ends, which lost 11 bases and 0 bases, there was a span of 13 bases. This CDR3 has 13 residues. The germline V gene encodes CDR1 MNHEY and CDR2 SVGEGT.

The chain has TRBV20-1 and TRBJ2-1; 11 bases fit TRBD2. The CDR3 is 14 amino acids. V lost 4 bases and J lost 5; bases outside the gene matches: 4. Looked up from germline, CDR1 is DFQATT and CDR2 is SNEGSKA (reference sequence). CDR3 protein: CSATGLAANNEQFF. The CDR3 DNA reads TGCAGTGCTACGGGACTAGCGGCCAACAATGAGCAGTTCTTC.

The chain has TRBV6-6 and TRBJ2-5; D perhaps matches TRBD2 (5 bases). CDR3 size: 14 residues. Per germline, CDR1 MNHNY and CDR2 SVGAGI (reference sequence). Trimming stripped 5 bases from V and 3 bases from J, with 13 bases between. CDR3 region: CASSAPGGEETQYF. In DNA, the CDR3 is TGTGCCAGCAGTGCCCCCGGAGGCGAAGAGACCCAGTACTTC.

J is TRBJ2-5 and V is TRBV2; possible D gene TRBD2, 6 bases. V dropped 4 bases and J dropped 5 bases, with 17 bases sitting between them. CDR3 length equals 15 residues. Germline-derived CDR1 and CDR2 are SNHLY and FYNNEI. CDR3 amino acids: CASSGSVGEAETQYF. CDR3 DNA: TGTGCCAGCAGTGGGTCAGTGGGGGAGGCGGAGACCCAGTACTTC. The whole variable domain, remainder taken from reference TRBV2 and TRBJ2-5, is EPEVTQTPSHQVTQMGQEVILRCVPISNHLYFYWYRQILGQKVEFLVSFYNNEISEKSEIFDDQFSVERPDGSNFTLKIRSTKLEDSAMYFCASSGSVGEAETQYFGPGTRLLVL.

A single count supports this clonotype. The rearrangement links TRBV4-2 to TRBJ1-2; TRBD1 matches at 8 bases. The CDR3 consists of 16 residues. The germline CDR1 and CDR2 sequences are LGHNA and YNFKEQ. The J segment lost 4 bases and the V segment lost 0 bases, leaving 7 bases of the junction unmatched. In DNA form, the CDR3 reads TGTGCCAGCAGCCAAGATGAACAGGGGGGGTTCTATGGCTACACCTTC. Protein product: CASSQDEQGGFYGYTF.

There are a few counts of this clonotype. The chain joins TRBV29-1 to TRBJ2-3; 10 nucleotides line up with TRBD1. The CDR3 sequence is 15 residues long. V gave up 5 bases and J gave up 8 bases; unmatched junction bases: 13. The germline CDR1 and CDR2 sequences are SQVTM and ANQGSEA. The CDR3 DNA reads as TGCAGCGTTAAAAGGGACAGGGGAGGCGCAGGTACGCAGTATTTT. Translated, it gives CSVKRDRGGAGTQYF.

This clonotype was seen more than once but under ten times. This sequence joins TRBV7-9 and TRBJ2-1; TRBD1 aligns across 7 bases. J gave up 12 bases and V 4 bases, and 3 bases lay outside the gene matches. Germline V CDR1 and CDR2: SEHNR, FQNEAQ (reference sequence). The CDR3 sequence is 11 residues long. In DNA form, the CDR3 reads TGTGCCAGCAGCTCCCGGGACAGGCAGTTCTTC. Residues: CASSSRDRQFF.